This T cell receptor (beta chain) was captured in a study of vaccination effects on CD4 cells after COVID-19. Libraries were prepared by immunoSEQ multiplex PCR; TCRdb keeps only in-frame clonotypes and omits some of them. The data hold 20,000 to 25,000 clones, with around 76% observed a single time. Deletions cut 3 bases from V and 6 bases from J, with 12 bases between. The CDR3 has 13 residues. ViraFEST expansion of antigen-specific CD4+ T cells with viral peptide pools preceded sequencing. It was after 10 days of culture that CD4+ T cells were isolated. Testing of the vaccine recipients showed negative nucleocapsid antibodies and no prior SARS-CoV-2 infection. Wells of two million PBMC each were grown with 8.5 to 10 IU/ml IL-2 and 9.5 to 10 ug/ml peptides. Researchers swapped half the medium for IL-2 medium on both days 3 and 7. Whole-study results and caveats: Clones arising from infection and from vaccination showed marked clonal contraction late after vaccination.

For this clone: The antigen remains undetermined.

The TCR comes from a human donor who received a COVID-19 vaccine. This material consisted of CD4+ T cells from PBMCs cultured with HCoV-NL63 spike peptides, taken before COVID-19 vaccination. This chain links TRBV12-3 or TRBV12-4 with TRBJ2-7, with unresolved D. The CDR3 region has the DNA TGTGCCAGCAGTTTGAGACGTATGGGCGAGCAGTACTTC. It specifies CASSLRRMGEQYF.